This is a list of T cell receptor beta chains from one sample in a study of blood T cell repertoires in COVID-19. TCRdb keeps only in-frame clones here, not all; method: immunoSEQ multiplex PCR. This sample carries approximately 21,000 clones, roughly four fifths of them seen once, and the ten largest clones take 20%. Source material: peripheral blood. Receptors originate from a human donor in a cohort sampled during active or convalescent COVID-19. CDR3s include the opening cysteine and the closing phenylalanine or tryptophan. Each record gives: D gene, J gene, clone size, V gene, CDR3 length, CDR3 DNA, CDR3 protein. A D gene is named only where the DNA matches it firmly. Size is omitted from some rows. Given values are once, few, many or a class for expanded clones.

d_call: NA
j_call: TRBJ2-1
clone_size: NA
v_call: TRBV4-1
cdr3_length: 12
cdr3_nt: TGCGCCAGCAGCCCCTTGGGAGGAGAGCAGTTCTTC
cdr3_aa: CASSPLGGEQFF

d_call: NA
j_call: TRBJ2-3
clone_size: NA
v_call: TRBV12-2
cdr3_length: 15
cdr3_nt: TGTGCAAGTCGCTCCGGGCGGGGAGCGGAGGATACGCAGTATTTT
cdr3_aa: CASRSGRGAEDTQYF

d_call: NA
j_call: TRBJ2-1
clone_size: NA
v_call: TRBV7-2
cdr3_length: 16
cdr3_nt: TGTGCCAGCAGCTTTATTAGTCTGGGCCGTAGCAATGAGCAGTTCTTC
cdr3_aa: CASSFISLGRSNEQFF

d_call: TRBD2
j_call: TRBJ2-3
clone_size: NA
v_call: TRBV2
cdr3_length: 13
cdr3_nt: TGTGCCAGCGGGACTAGCGGCACAGATACGCAGTATTTT
cdr3_aa: CASGTSGTDTQYF

d_call: TRBD2
j_call: TRBJ2-5
clone_size: few
v_call: TRBV7-2
cdr3_length: 18
cdr3_nt: TGTGCCAGCAGCTTCACTGGGACTAGCGGGAGGGCCTGGTATCCCCAGTACTTC
cdr3_aa: CASSFTGTSGRAWYPQYF

d_call: NA
j_call: TRBJ1-6
clone_size: NA
v_call: TRBV6-6
cdr3_length: 16
cdr3_nt: TGTGCCAGCAGTTACGAGATTCGGGGCGGGAGTTCACCCCTCCACTTT
cdr3_aa: CASSYEIRGGSSPLHF

d_call: TRBD1
j_call: TRBJ1-6
clone_size: NA
v_call: TRBV10-3
cdr3_length: 14
cdr3_nt: TGTGCCATCAGTGAAGGGGGCGCATATTCACCCCTCCACTTT
cdr3_aa: CAISEGGAYSPLHF

d_call: NA
j_call: TRBJ1-1
clone_size: large
v_call: TRBV6-5
cdr3_length: 13
cdr3_nt: TGTGCCAGCACCGACCAGGGTTTATCTGAAGCTTTCTTT
cdr3_aa: CASTDQGLSEAFF

d_call: TRBD2
j_call: TRBJ2-3
clone_size: few
v_call: TRBV24-1
cdr3_length: 18
cdr3_nt: TGTGCCACCAGTCTAGCGGGGGCCGACTCTATATCCACAGATACGCAGTATTTT
cdr3_aa: CATSLAGADSISTDTQYF

d_call: NA
j_call: TRBJ2-5
clone_size: NA
v_call: TRBV7-6
cdr3_length: 16
cdr3_nt: TGTGCCAGCAGCCCATTAGGAGCAAACCTCCAAGAGACCCAGTACTTC
cdr3_aa: CASSPLGANLQETQYF

d_call: NA
j_call: TRBJ1-6
clone_size: NA
v_call: TRBV20-1
cdr3_length: 10
cdr3_nt: TGCAGTGCTAGGAGGCAGAGTGGAGGGTTT
cdr3_aa: CSARRQSGGF

d_call: NA
j_call: TRBJ1-5
clone_size: few
v_call: TRBV2
cdr3_length: 15
cdr3_nt: TGTGCCAGCACACTTACAGGACATAGCAATCAGCCCCAGCATTTT
cdr3_aa: CASTLTGHSNQPQHF

d_call: TRBD1
j_call: TRBJ1-3
clone_size: NA
v_call: TRBV5-1
cdr3_length: 16
cdr3_nt: TGCGCCAGCAGACCAGGACAGGTTTTGTTCGGAAACACCATATATTTT
cdr3_aa: CASRPGQVLFGNTIYF

d_call: NA
j_call: TRBJ2-3
clone_size: NA
v_call: TRBV5-1
cdr3_length: 16
cdr3_nt: TGCGCCAGCAACTTCCTCACAGGGTCCAACACAGATACGCAGTATTTT
cdr3_aa: CASNFLTGSNTDTQYF

d_call: NA
j_call: TRBJ2-7
clone_size: NA
v_call: TRBV5-1
cdr3_length: 13
cdr3_nt: TGCGCCAGCAGCTTGAAGGACACCTACGAGCAGTACTTC
cdr3_aa: CASSLKDTYEQYF

d_call: NA
j_call: TRBJ2-7
clone_size: once
v_call: TRBV19
cdr3_length: 14
cdr3_nt: TGTGCCAGTAGTATATTCGGCGGAACCTACGAGCAGTACTTC
cdr3_aa: CASSIFGGTYEQYF

d_call: NA
j_call: TRBJ1-4
clone_size: NA
v_call: TRBV18
cdr3_length: 13
cdr3_nt: TGTGCCAGCTCCTTCGAAGGCAGGGTAAAACTGTTTTTT
cdr3_aa: CASSFEGRVKLFF

d_call: NA
j_call: TRBJ1-2
clone_size: NA
v_call: TRBV6-5
cdr3_length: 15
cdr3_nt: TGTGCCAGCACCTTGCCGGGGGGTAGAGGTTATGGCTACACCTTC
cdr3_aa: CASTLPGGRGYGYTF

d_call: NA
j_call: TRBJ1-1
clone_size: NA
v_call: TRBV30
cdr3_length: 13
cdr3_nt: TGTGCCTGGAGTGTGGAGGAATACACTGAAGCTTTCTTT
cdr3_aa: CAWSVEEYTEAFF

d_call: TRBD1
j_call: TRBJ1-1
clone_size: NA
v_call: TRBV18
cdr3_length: 15
cdr3_nt: TGTGCCAGCTCAGATTCGACAGGGTCCAGTACTGAAGCTTTCTTT
cdr3_aa: CASSDSTGSSTEAFF

d_call: NA
j_call: TRBJ2-4
clone_size: NA
v_call: TRBV9
cdr3_length: 13
cdr3_nt: TGTGCCAGCAGCGTAGGAGGGCTAAACATTCAGTACTTC
cdr3_aa: CASSVGGLNIQYF

d_call: NA
j_call: TRBJ2-3
clone_size: NA
v_call: TRBV6-5
cdr3_length: 15
cdr3_nt: TGTGCCAGCAGTCGGGTGGGGGGGGCAAAAGATACGCAGTATTTT
cdr3_aa: CASSRVGGAKDTQYF

d_call: NA
j_call: TRBJ2-3
clone_size: NA
v_call: TRBV7-2
cdr3_length: 14
cdr3_nt: TGTGCCAGCAGCTCCTCGAGGGCGGCAGATACGCAGTATTTT
cdr3_aa: CASSSSRAADTQYF

d_call: TRBD2
j_call: TRBJ2-7
clone_size: NA
v_call: TRBV5-1
cdr3_length: 16
cdr3_nt: TGCGCCAGCAGCTTGGGACTAGCGGGAGGGGGGTACGAGCAGTACTTC
cdr3_aa: CASSLGLAGGGYEQYF

d_call: NA
j_call: TRBJ2-7
clone_size: NA
v_call: TRBV7-7
cdr3_length: 15
cdr3_nt: TGTGCCAGCAGCTTAGGGTCGGACAAATCCAGCGAGCAGTACTTC
cdr3_aa: CASSLGSDKSSEQYF

d_call: TRBD2
j_call: TRBJ2-7
clone_size: once
v_call: TRBV5-1
cdr3_length: 16
cdr3_nt: TGCGCCAGCAGCCTCTTCGGGACTAGCGGGAGGGACGAGCAGTACTTC
cdr3_aa: CASSLFGTSGRDEQYF

d_call: TRBD1
j_call: TRBJ1-1
clone_size: NA
v_call: TRBV6-6
cdr3_length: 15
cdr3_nt: TGTGCCAGCAGTTACCCGACAGGGCAGAACACTGAAGCTTTCTTT
cdr3_aa: CASSYPTGQNTEAFF

d_call: NA
j_call: TRBJ2-5
clone_size: NA
v_call: TRBV7-2
cdr3_length: 14
cdr3_nt: TGTGCCAGCAGCTTGATTGGGGCCAGGGAGACCCAGTACTTC
cdr3_aa: CASSLIGARETQYF

d_call: NA
j_call: TRBJ2-1
clone_size: NA
v_call: TRBV9
cdr3_length: 12
cdr3_nt: TGTGCCAGCGGGAGTACCTACAATGAGCAGTTCTTC
cdr3_aa: CASGSTYNEQFF

d_call: TRBD1
j_call: TRBJ1-5
clone_size: NA
v_call: TRBV6-5
cdr3_length: 14
cdr3_nt: TGTGCCAGCAGGGGGACAGGGGAGGTTCAGCCCCAGCATTTT
cdr3_aa: CASRGTGEVQPQHF

d_call: TRBD2
j_call: TRBJ2-7
clone_size: few
v_call: TRBV10-3
cdr3_length: 15
cdr3_nt: TGTGCCATCAAGTTTGCTAGCGGGAGCCCCTACGAGCAGTACTTC
cdr3_aa: CAIKFASGSPYEQYF

d_call: NA
j_call: TRBJ1-2
clone_size: NA
v_call: TRBV3-1/TRBV3-2
cdr3_length: 14
cdr3_nt: TGTGCCAGCAGCCAATACGCGGGACCCTCCCACTACACCTTC
cdr3_aa: CASSQYAGPSHYTF

d_call: NA
j_call: TRBJ1-2
clone_size: once
v_call: TRBV11-3
cdr3_length: 14
cdr3_nt: TGTGCCAGCAGCTTAGATAAGGGGCAGAATGGCTACACCTTC
cdr3_aa: CASSLDKGQNGYTF

d_call: NA
j_call: TRBJ2-5
clone_size: NA
v_call: TRBV27
cdr3_length: 14
cdr3_nt: TGTGCCAGAGTGGTTGGACAGCGCCAAGAGACCCAGTACTTC
cdr3_aa: CARVVGQRQETQYF

d_call: TRBD1
j_call: TRBJ2-7
clone_size: NA
v_call: TRBV19
cdr3_length: 14
cdr3_nt: TGTGCCAGTAGTCTACGGACAGGGAGCTACGAGCAGTACTTC
cdr3_aa: CASSLRTGSYEQYF

d_call: NA
j_call: TRBJ2-3
clone_size: NA
v_call: TRBV29-1
cdr3_length: 12
cdr3_nt: TGCAGCGCCTGGTCCATGGGCGATACGCAGTATTTT
cdr3_aa: CSAWSMGDTQYF

d_call: NA
j_call: TRBJ2-2
clone_size: NA
v_call: TRBV2
cdr3_length: 12
cdr3_nt: TGTGCCAGCAGTTATCACTCGGGGGAGCTGTTTTTT
cdr3_aa: CASSYHSGELFF

d_call: NA
j_call: TRBJ2-7
clone_size: NA
v_call: TRBV6-5
cdr3_length: 15
cdr3_nt: TGTGCCAGCTTGGGGCGGGACAGAGGGTCCTACGAGCAGTACTTC
cdr3_aa: CASLGRDRGSYEQYF

d_call: TRBD1
j_call: TRBJ1-2
clone_size: NA
v_call: TRBV28
cdr3_length: 14
cdr3_nt: TGTGCCAGCAGTTTAGGCAACAGGGGCCGAGGCTACACCTTC
cdr3_aa: CASSLGNRGRGYTF

d_call: TRBD2
j_call: TRBJ2-7
clone_size: NA
v_call: TRBV6-2/TRBV6-3
cdr3_length: 15
cdr3_nt: TGTGCCAGCAGTTACCGAGCGGGAGGGGCCTACGAGCAGTACTTC
cdr3_aa: CASSYRAGGAYEQYF

d_call: NA
j_call: TRBJ1-2
clone_size: NA
v_call: TRBV24-1
cdr3_length: 14
cdr3_nt: TGTGCCACCAGTGATATCAACAGTAACTATGGCTACACCTTC
cdr3_aa: CATSDINSNYGYTF

d_call: NA
j_call: TRBJ1-1
clone_size: NA
v_call: TRBV28
cdr3_length: 13
cdr3_nt: TGTGCCAGCAGTTTATCCCTCGGGGGGCGAGCTTTCTTT
cdr3_aa: CASSLSLGGRAFF

d_call: NA
j_call: TRBJ1-6
clone_size: once
v_call: TRBV11-2
cdr3_length: 15
cdr3_nt: TGTGCCAGCAGCTTAGGGACAGAATATAATTCACCCCTCCACTTT
cdr3_aa: CASSLGTEYNSPLHF

d_call: TRBD1
j_call: TRBJ2-3
clone_size: once
v_call: TRBV6-2/TRBV6-3
cdr3_length: 15
cdr3_nt: TGTGCCAGCAGCCCCGGGACAGGGAACACAGATACGCAGTATTTT
cdr3_aa: CASSPGTGNTDTQYF

d_call: TRBD1
j_call: TRBJ2-7
clone_size: NA
v_call: TRBV5-1
cdr3_length: 15
cdr3_nt: TGCGCCAGCAGCCCTCGACAGGGTAGCTCCTACGAGCAGTACTTC
cdr3_aa: CASSPRQGSSYEQYF

d_call: NA
j_call: TRBJ1-1
clone_size: NA
v_call: TRBV7-9
cdr3_length: 15
cdr3_nt: TGTGCCAGCAGCTTAGGTCTAGAGGGTGGCACTGAAGCTTTCTTT
cdr3_aa: CASSLGLEGGTEAFF

d_call: TRBD1
j_call: TRBJ1-2
clone_size: NA
v_call: TRBV29-1
cdr3_length: 12
cdr3_nt: TGCAGCGTTCAAACAGGGGGCGATGGCTACACCTTC
cdr3_aa: CSVQTGGDGYTF

d_call: NA
j_call: TRBJ1-6
clone_size: few
v_call: TRBV5-4
cdr3_length: 14
cdr3_nt: TGTGCCAGCAGCTTGATTGGGGCGCGATCACCCCTCCACTTT
cdr3_aa: CASSLIGARSPLHF

d_call: NA
j_call: TRBJ2-2
clone_size: NA
v_call: TRBV7-5
cdr3_length: 18
cdr3_nt: TGTGTCAGAAGCTTAGGAGGTCTGACATACAAGGGGGCCGGGGAGCTGTTTTTT
cdr3_aa: CVRSLGGLTYKGAGELFF

d_call: NA
j_call: TRBJ1-3
clone_size: NA
v_call: TRBV27
cdr3_length: 15
cdr3_nt: TGTGCCAGCAGTCCCAGGAGGGCCCTTGGAAACACCATATATTTT
cdr3_aa: CASSPRRALGNTIYF

d_call: NA
j_call: TRBJ1-3
clone_size: NA
v_call: TRBV9
cdr3_length: 17
cdr3_nt: TGTGCCAGCAGCGTCTCAACCAGGTTTAGCTCTGGAAACACCATATATTTT
cdr3_aa: CASSVSTRFSSGNTIYF

d_call: NA
j_call: TRBJ2-1
clone_size: NA
v_call: TRBV12-3/TRBV12-4
cdr3_length: 12
cdr3_nt: TGTGCCAGCAGAGCGGGCTACAATGAGCAGTTCTTC
cdr3_aa: CASRAGYNEQFF

d_call: TRBD1
j_call: TRBJ1-6
clone_size: NA
v_call: TRBV7-9
cdr3_length: 15
cdr3_nt: TGTGCCAGCAGTACGGGACAGGGCTCCTTTTCACCCCTCCACTTT
cdr3_aa: CASSTGQGSFSPLHF

d_call: NA
j_call: TRBJ2-5
clone_size: NA
v_call: TRBV7-7
cdr3_length: 14
cdr3_nt: TGTGCTAGCAGCTCAAAGGACAGACGGGAGACCCAGTACTTC
cdr3_aa: CASSSKDRRETQYF